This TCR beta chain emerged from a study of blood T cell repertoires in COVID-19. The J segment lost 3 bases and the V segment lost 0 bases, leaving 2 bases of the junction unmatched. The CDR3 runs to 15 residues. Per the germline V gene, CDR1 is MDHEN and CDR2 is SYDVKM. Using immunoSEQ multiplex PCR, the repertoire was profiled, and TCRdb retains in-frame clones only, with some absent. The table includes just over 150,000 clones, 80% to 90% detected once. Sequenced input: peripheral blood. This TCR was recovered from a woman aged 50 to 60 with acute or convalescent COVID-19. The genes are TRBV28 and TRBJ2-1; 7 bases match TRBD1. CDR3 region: CASSLWQGDYNEQFF. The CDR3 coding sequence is TGTGCCAGCAGTTTATGGCAGGGGGACTACAATGAGCAGTTCTTC.